The T cell receptor (beta chain) described here comes from a study of CD8 T cells in ankylosing spondylitis. CDR3 length: 15 amino acids. Trimming removed 4 bases from V and 0 bases from J, with 12 bases in between. Germline V CDR1 and CDR2: SGHTA, FQGNSA. TCRdb re-called the 5' RACE reads with MiXCR, one entry per CDR3 protein. The sample includes some 150,000 distinct CDR3 sequences, roughly 10% of them seen just once. This chain links TRBV7-2 with TRBJ1-2; weak D call: TRBD1 (5 bases). The sequence derives from a female donor with ankylosing spondylitis or in good health (not recorded which). Sequencing was done on a sample of blood, either unsorted or a sorted T cell fraction (not recorded which). In nucleotides, the CDR3 is TGTGCCAGCAGCTCCAAGACAGCGACTAACTATGGCTACACCTTC. Its translation is CASSSKTATNYGYTF. The full variable domain, completed using reference TRBV7-2 and TRBJ1-2, is GAGVSQSPSNKVTEKGKDVELRCDPISGHTALYWYRQSLGQGLEFLIYFQGNSAPDKSGLPSDRFSAERTGGSVSTLTIQRTQQEDSAVYLCASSSKTATNYGYTFGSGTRLTVV.